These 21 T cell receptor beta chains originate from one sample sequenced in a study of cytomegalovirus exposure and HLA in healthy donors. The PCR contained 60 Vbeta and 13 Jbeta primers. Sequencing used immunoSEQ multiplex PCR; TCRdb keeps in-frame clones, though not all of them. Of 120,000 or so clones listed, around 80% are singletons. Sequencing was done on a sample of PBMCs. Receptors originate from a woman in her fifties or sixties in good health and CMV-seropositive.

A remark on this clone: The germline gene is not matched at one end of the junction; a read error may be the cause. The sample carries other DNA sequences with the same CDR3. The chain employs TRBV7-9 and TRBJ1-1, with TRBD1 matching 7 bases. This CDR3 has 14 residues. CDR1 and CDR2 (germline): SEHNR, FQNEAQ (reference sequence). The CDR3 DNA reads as TGCGCCAGCAGGGGGGACACCCTGAACACTGAAGCTTTCTTT. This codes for CASRGDTLNTEAFF. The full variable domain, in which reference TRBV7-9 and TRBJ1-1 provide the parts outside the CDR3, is DTGVSQNPRHKITKRGQNVTFRCDPISEHNRLYWYRQTLGQGPEFLTYFQNEAQLEKSRLLSDRFSAERPKGSFSTLEIQRTEQGDSAMYLCASRGDTLNTEAFFGQGTRLTVV.

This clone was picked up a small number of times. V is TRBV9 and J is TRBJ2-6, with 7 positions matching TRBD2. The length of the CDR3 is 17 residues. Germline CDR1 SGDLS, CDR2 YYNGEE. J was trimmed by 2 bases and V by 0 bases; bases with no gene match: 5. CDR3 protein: CASSVDGGGAGANVLTF. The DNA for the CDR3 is TGTGCCAGCAGCGTAGATGGGGGAGGGGCTGGGGCCAACGTCCTGACTTTC.

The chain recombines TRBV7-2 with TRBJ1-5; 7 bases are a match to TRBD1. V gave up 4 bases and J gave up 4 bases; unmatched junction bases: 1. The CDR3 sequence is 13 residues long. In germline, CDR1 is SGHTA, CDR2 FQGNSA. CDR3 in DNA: TGTGCCAGCAGCTACAGGGGAAATCAGCCCCAGCATTTT. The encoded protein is CASSYRGNQPQHF.

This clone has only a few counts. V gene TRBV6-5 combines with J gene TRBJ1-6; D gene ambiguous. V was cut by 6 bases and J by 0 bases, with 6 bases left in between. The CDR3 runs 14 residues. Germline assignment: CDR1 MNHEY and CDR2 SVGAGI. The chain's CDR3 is CASSPSSYNSPLHF. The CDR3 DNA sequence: TGTGCCAGCAGCCCGAGCTCCTATAATTCACCCCTCCACTTT.

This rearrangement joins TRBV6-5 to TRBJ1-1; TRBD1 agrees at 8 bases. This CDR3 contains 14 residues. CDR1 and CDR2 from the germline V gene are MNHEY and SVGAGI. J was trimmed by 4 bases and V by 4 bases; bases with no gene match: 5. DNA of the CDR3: TGTGCCAGCAGTTCAAGGACAGGGTTCACTGAAGCTTTCTTT. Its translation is CASSSRTGFTEAFF.

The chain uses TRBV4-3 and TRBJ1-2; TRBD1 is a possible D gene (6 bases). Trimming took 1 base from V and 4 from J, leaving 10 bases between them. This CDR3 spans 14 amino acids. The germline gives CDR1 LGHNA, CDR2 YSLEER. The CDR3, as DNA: TGCGCCAGCAGCCAAGGCTGGGGGCCCTATGGCTACACCTTC. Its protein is CASSQGWGPYGYTF.

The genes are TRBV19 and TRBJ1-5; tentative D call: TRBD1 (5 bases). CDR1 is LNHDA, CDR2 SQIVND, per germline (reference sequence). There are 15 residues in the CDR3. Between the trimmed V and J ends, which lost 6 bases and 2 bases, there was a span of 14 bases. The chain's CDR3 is CASRSGTAGNQPQHF. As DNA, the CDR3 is TGTGCCAGTAGAAGCGGGACGGCCGGCAATCAGCCCCAGCATTTT.

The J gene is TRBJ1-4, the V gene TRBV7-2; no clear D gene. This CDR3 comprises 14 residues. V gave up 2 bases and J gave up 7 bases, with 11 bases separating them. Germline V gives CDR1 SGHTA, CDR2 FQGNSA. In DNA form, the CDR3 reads TGTGCCAGCAGCTTAAATGGTGCGAGTGAAAAACTGTTTTTT. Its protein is CASSLNGASEKLFF.

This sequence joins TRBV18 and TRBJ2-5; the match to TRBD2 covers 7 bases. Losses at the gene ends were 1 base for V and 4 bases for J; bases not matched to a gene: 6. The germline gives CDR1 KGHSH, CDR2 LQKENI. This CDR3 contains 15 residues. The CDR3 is CASSPRGLAVETQYF. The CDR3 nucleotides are TGTGCCAGCTCACCACGCGGTCTAGCGGTAGAGACCCAGTACTTC. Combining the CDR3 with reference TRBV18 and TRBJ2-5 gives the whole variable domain NAGVMQNPRHLVRRRGQEARLRCSPMKGHSHVYWYRQLPEEGLKFMVYLQKENIIDESGMPKERFSAEFPKEGPSILRIQQVVRGDSAAYFCASSPRGLAVETQYFGPGTRLLVL.

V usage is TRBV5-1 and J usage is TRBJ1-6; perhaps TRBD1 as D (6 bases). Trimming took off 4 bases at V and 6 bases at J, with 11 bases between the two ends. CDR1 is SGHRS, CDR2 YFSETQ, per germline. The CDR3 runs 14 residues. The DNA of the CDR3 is TGCGCCAGCAGCCCGGACAGAACTAATTCACCCCTCCACTTT. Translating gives CASSPDRTNSPLHF.

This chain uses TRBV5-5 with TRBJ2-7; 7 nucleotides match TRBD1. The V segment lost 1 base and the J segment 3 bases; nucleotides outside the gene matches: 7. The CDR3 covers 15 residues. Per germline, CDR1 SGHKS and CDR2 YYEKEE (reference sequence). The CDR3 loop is CASSLPRDSSYEQYF. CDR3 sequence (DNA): TGTGCCAGCAGCTTGCCCCGGGACAGCAGCTACGAGCAGTACTTC.

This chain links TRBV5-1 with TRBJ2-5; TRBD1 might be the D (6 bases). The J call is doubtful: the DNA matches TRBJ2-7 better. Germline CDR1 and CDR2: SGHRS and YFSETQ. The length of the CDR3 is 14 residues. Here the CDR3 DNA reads TGCGCCAGCAGCAGACAACAGGGCTACTACGAGCAGTACTTC. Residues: CASSRQQGYYEQYF.

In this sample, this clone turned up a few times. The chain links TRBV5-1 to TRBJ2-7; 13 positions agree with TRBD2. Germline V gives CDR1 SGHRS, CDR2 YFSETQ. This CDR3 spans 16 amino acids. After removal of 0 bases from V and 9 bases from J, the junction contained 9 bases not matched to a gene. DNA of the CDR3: TGCGCCAGCAGCTTGGACTCCCCCACTAGCGGGGGGGTGCAGTACTTC. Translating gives CASSLDSPTSGGVQYF.

The CDR3 coding sequence is TGTGCCAGCAGCCCCGTAGAACCCCCAGGGGAGCAGTTCTTC. The encoded protein is CASSPVEPPGEQFF. The V call is TRBV4-2, the J call TRBJ2-1, with D tentatively TRBD1 (5 bases). V lost 4 bases and J 10 bases, leaving 17 bases between the germline ends. The CDR3 is 14 residues long. CDR1 is LGHNA, CDR2 YNFKEQ, per germline.

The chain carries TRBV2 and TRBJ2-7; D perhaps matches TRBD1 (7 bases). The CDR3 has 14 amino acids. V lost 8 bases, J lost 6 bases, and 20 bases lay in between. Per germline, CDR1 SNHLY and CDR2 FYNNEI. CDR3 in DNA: TGTGCCAGCTCAAACAGGGGAGGCCTCGGCGAGCAGTACTTC. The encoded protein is CASSNRGGLGEQYF.

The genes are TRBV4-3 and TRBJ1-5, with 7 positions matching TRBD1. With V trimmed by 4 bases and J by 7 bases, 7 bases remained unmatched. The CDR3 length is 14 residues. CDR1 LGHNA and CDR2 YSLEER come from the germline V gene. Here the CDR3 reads CASSLRQGDQPQHF. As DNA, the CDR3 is TGCGCCAGCAGCCTGAGACAGGGAGACCAGCCCCAGCATTTT.

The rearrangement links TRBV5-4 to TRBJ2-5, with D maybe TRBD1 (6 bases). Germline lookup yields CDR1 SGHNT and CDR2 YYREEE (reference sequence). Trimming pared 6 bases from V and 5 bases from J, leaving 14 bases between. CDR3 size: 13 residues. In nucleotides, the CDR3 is TGTGCCAGCACCCCGACAGGAGTGGAGACCCAGTACTTC. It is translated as CASTPTGVETQYF.

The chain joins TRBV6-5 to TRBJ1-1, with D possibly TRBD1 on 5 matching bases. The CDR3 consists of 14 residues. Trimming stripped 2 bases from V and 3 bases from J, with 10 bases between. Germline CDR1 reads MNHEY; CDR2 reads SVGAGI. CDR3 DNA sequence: TGTGCCAGCAGTTACGTCGGGGGGGACACTGAAGCTTTCTTT. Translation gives CASSYVGGDTEAFF.

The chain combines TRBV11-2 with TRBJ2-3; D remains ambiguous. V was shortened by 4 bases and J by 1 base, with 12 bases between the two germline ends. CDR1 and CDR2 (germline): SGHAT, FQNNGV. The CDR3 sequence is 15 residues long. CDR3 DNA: TGTGCCAGCAGCTCCCGTAGTCTCCGCACAGATACGCAGTATTTT. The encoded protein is CASSSRSLRTDTQYF.

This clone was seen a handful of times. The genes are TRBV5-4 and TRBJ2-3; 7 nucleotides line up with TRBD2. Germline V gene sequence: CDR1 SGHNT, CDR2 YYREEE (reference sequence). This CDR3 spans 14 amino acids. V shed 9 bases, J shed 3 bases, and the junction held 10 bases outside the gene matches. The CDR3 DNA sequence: TGTGCCACATATTCGCGGGAGTCTACAGATACGCAGTATTTT. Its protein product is CATYSRESTDTQYF.

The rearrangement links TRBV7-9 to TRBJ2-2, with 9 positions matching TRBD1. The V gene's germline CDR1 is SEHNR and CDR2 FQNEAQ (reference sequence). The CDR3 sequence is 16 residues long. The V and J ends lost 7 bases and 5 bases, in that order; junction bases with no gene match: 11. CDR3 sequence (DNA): TGTGCCAGCACCGATCAAACAGGGGGCTATACCGGGGAGCTGTTTTTT. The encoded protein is CASTDQTGGYTGELFF.